The 13 T cell receptor beta chains below come from one sample, sequenced in a study of PD-1 blockade in classical Hodgkin lymphoma. Noted time point: cycle 4 day 1 (C4D1), after 6 weeks of nivolumab. The patients all showed relapse after autologous stem cell transplantation, while their brentuximab vedotin exposure varied. Profiling relied on immunoSEQ multiplex PCR, and the TCRdb table lists in-frame clones only, not all of them. The sample carries around 50,000 clones, around four fifths recorded once. The sequenced sample was peripheral blood mononuclear cells (PBMCs), obtained before the fourth cycle of nivolumab. The receptors here all came from a human donor with classical Hodgkin lymphoma.

The genes are TRBV9 and TRBJ2-3; 9 bases fit TRBD2. There are 16 residues in the CDR3. V lost 4 bases to trimming and J lost 6 bases; unmatched junction nucleotides: 12. Per germline, CDR1 SGDLS and CDR2 YYNGEE. This CDR3 reads CASSSLGLAGWDTQYF. In nucleotides, the CDR3 is TGTGCCAGCAGCTCGCTGGGGCTAGCGGGGTGGGATACGCAGTATTTT.

This chain connects TRBV2 to TRBJ1-2; D is unresolved. The V gene's germline CDR1 is SNHLY and CDR2 FYNNEI. This CDR3 is built from 11 residues. Trimming stripped 7 bases from V and 4 bases from J, with 7 bases between. The CDR3 nucleotides are TGTGCCAGCACGGCAGCCTATGGCTACACCTTC. Encoded protein: CASTAAYGYTF.

This clone has more than one count but fewer than ten. The same CDR3 arises from other DNA sequences in this sample as well. The gene calls are TRBV9 and TRBJ2-1; the D gene is possibly TRBD2 (6 bases). The CDR3 spans 13 residues. CDR1 is SGDLS and CDR2 is YYNGEE in the germline V gene. V shed 0 bases and J shed 6 bases, with 7 bases lying between them. CDR3 protein: CASSVATSNEQFF. The CDR3 DNA is TGTGCCAGCAGCGTAGCGACTAGCAATGAGCAGTTCTTC.

This sequence joins TRBV2 and TRBJ1-2, with D unclear. There are 13 residues in the CDR3. V lost 6 bases and J lost 2, with 10 bases in between. Germline CDR1 SNHLY, CDR2 FYNNEI. The CDR3, as DNA: TGTGCCAGCAGGGGATTAGGGAACTATGGCTACACCTTC. As protein: CASRGLGNYGYTF.

The V and J genes are TRBV27 and TRBJ2-1; 7 bases fit TRBD1. CDR3 length: 14 residues. With V trimmed by 1 base and J by 4 bases, 1 base remained unmatched. Germline values: CDR1 MNHEY, CDR2 SMNVEV (reference sequence). The CDR3 here is CASSLWDRYNEQFF. The CDR3 region has the DNA TGTGCCAGCAGTTTATGGGACAGATACAATGAGCAGTTCTTC.

V usage is TRBV7-2 and J usage is TRBJ2-5, with D unresolved. Germline V CDR1 and CDR2: SGHTA, FQGNSA. The CDR3 length is 13 residues. Trimming took off 3 bases at V and 7 bases at J, with 12 bases between the two ends. Here the CDR3 reads CASSFGLVTTQYF. The CDR3 DNA reads TGTGCCAGCAGCTTCGGCTTAGTGACGACCCAGTACTTC.

The chain employs TRBV5-1 and TRBJ1-2; D not certain. The germline V gene encodes CDR1 SGHRS and CDR2 YFSETQ. The CDR3 covers 15 residues. Trimming left V 0 bases short and J 6 bases short, with 15 bases between. In DNA form, the CDR3 reads TGCGCCAGCAGCTTGGCGGCGGGTACGGAGGATGGCTACACCTTC. Its translation: CASSLAAGTEDGYTF.

The chain carries TRBV28 and TRBJ1-2, with D unresolved. Trimming took off 6 bases at V and 8 bases at J, with 19 bases between the two ends. The CDR3 length is 14 residues. CDR1 is MDHEN, CDR2 SYDVKM, per germline. DNA of the CDR3: TGTGCCAGCAGCGCCCCGGACCGGCTAGGAGGCTACACCTTC. It specifies CASSAPDRLGGYTF.

The J gene is TRBJ2-1, the V gene TRBV7-9, with D uncertain. The germline CDR1 and CDR2 sequences are SEHNR and FQNEAQ (reference sequence). Trimming took 4 bases from V and 3 from J, leaving 13 bases between them. There are 15 residues in the CDR3. DNA for the CDR3: TGTGCCAGCAGCTACACCGGGCCAGGCTACAATGAGCAGTTCTTC. It encodes CASSYTGPGYNEQFF. Complete variable domain (other parts from reference TRBV7-9 and TRBJ2-1): DTGVSQNPRHKITKRGQNVTFRCDPISEHNRLYWYRQTLGQGPEFLTYFQNEAQLEKSRLLSDRFSAERPKGSFSTLEIQRTEQGDSAMYLCASSYTGPGYNEQFFGPGTRLTVL.

The V gene is TRBV2, the J gene TRBJ1-1; the D is unclear. This CDR3 spans 14 amino acids. Germline CDR1 SNHLY, CDR2 FYNNEI. The V gene lost 6 bases and the J gene lost 4 bases, with 15 bases spanning the gap. CDR3 sequence (DNA): TGTGCCAGCAGGTTCGAGCGGGGAGGCACTGAAGCTTTCTTT. Its protein is CASRFERGGTEAFF.

The rearrangement uses TRBV27 and TRBJ2-7; no firm D call. This CDR3 contains 13 residues. Trimming pared 0 bases from V and 5 bases from J, leaving 8 bases between. Germline V gene sequence: CDR1 MNHEY, CDR2 SMNVEV (reference sequence). CDR3 loop: CASSLSQKNEQYF. CDR3 DNA sequence: TGTGCCAGCAGTTTATCCCAGAAAAACGAGCAGTACTTC.

The chain couples TRBV6-5 to TRBJ2-1; D ambiguous. The length of the CDR3 is 15 residues. The V gene's germline CDR1 is MNHEY and CDR2 SVGAGI. V lost 0 bases to trimming and J lost 3 bases, with 9 bases between them. Here the CDR3 DNA reads TGTGCCAGCAGTTACTCGCATCTTAACTACAATGAGCAGTTCTTC. It codes for CASSYSHLNYNEQFF.

The chain has TRBV18 and TRBJ2-3, with no clear D. The V and J ends lost 0 bases and 2 bases respectively, with 12 bases between them. Per the germline V gene, CDR1 is KGHSH and CDR2 is LQKENI. This CDR3 is 16 amino acids long. Here the CDR3 reads CASSPPPGFITDTQYF. CDR3 bases: TGTGCCAGCTCACCACCCCCAGGATTTATCACAGATACGCAGTATTTT.